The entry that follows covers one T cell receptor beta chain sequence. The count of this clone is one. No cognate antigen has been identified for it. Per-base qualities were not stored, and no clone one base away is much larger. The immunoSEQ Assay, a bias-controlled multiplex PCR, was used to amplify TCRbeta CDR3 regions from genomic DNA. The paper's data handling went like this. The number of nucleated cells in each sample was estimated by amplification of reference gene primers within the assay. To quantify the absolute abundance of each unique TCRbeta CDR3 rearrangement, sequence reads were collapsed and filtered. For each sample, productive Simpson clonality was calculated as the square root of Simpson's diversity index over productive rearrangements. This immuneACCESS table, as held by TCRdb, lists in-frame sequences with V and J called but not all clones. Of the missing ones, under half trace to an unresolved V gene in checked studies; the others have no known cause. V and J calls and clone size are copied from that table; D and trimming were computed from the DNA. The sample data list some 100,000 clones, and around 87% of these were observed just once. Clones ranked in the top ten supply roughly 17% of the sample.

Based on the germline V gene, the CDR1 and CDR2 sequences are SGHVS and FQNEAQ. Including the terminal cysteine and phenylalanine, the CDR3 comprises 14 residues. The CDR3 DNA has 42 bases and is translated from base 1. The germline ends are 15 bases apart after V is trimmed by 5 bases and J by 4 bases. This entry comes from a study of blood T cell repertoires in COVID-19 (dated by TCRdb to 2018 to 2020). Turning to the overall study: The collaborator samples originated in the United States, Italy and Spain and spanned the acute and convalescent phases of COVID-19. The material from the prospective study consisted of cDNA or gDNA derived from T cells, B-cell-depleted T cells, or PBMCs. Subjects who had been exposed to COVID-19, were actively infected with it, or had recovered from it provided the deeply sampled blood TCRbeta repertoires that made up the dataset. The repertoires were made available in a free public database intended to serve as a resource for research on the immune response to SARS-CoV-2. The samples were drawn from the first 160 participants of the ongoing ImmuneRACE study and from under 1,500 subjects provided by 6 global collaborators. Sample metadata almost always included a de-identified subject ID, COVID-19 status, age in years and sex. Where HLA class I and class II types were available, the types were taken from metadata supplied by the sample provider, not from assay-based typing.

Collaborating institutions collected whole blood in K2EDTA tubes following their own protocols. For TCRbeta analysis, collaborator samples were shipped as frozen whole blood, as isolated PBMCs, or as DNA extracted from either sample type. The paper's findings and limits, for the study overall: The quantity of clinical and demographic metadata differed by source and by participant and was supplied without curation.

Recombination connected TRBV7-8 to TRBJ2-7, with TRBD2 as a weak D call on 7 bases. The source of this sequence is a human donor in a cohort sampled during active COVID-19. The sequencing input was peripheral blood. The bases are TGTGCCAGCAGCCCCGGGGGGACAATTTACGAGCAGTACTTC. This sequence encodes CASSPGGTIYEQYF.